The clone carrying this TCR beta chain was seen just once. This specimen comes from a study of blood T cell repertoires in COVID-19. At the level of the study: Acute-phase and convalescent COVID-19 samples originated in the United States, Italy and Spain.

Per the germline V gene, CDR1 is LNHDA and CDR2 is SQIVND (reference sequence). This CDR3 contains 16 residues. The trim removed 6 bases at V and 7 bases at J, leaving 9 bases unmatched. Profiled with immunoSEQ multiplex PCR; TCRdb holds only in-frame clones, not every one. The data show about 190,000 clones, roughly four fifths seen once. The V call is TRBV19, the J call TRBJ1-6, with TRBD1 matching 10 bases. The sequence came from a middle-aged man who had recovered from COVID-19. The material sequenced was peripheral blood. The CDR3 coding sequence is TGTGCCAGTAGAGGACAGGGGGGTATTATCAATTCACCCCTCCACTTT. Protein sequence: CASRGQGGIINSPLHF.